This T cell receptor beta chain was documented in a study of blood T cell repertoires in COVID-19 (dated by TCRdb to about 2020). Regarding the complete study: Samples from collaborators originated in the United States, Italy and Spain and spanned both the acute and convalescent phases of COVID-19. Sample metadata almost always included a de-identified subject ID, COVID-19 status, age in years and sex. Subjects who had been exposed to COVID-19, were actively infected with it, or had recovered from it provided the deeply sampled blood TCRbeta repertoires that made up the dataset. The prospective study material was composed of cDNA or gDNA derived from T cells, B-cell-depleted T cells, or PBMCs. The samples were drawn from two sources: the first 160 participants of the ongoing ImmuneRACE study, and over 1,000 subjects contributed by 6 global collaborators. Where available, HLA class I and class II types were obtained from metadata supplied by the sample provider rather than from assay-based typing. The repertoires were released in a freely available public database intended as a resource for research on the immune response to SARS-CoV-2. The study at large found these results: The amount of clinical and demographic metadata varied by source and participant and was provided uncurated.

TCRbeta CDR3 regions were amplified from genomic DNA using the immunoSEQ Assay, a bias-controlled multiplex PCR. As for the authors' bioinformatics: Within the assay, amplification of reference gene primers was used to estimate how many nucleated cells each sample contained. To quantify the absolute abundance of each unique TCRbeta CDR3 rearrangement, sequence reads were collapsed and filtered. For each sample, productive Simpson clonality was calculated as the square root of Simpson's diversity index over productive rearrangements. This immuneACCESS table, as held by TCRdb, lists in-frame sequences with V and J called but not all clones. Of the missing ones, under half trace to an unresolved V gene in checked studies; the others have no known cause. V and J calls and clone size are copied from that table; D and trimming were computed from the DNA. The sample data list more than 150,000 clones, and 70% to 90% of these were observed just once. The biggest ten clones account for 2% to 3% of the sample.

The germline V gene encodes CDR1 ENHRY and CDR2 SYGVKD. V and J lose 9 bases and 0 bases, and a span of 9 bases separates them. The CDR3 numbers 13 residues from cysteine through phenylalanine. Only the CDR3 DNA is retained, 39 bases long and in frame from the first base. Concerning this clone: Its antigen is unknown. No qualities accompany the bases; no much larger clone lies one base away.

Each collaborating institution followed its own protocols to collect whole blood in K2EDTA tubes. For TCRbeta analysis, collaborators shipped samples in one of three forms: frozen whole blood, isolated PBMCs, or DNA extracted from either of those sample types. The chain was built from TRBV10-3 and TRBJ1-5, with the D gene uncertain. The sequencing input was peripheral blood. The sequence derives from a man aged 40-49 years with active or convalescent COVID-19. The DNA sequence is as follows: TGTGCCATTAAAGAGAATAGCAATCAGCCCCAGCATTTT. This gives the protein CAIKENSNQPQHF.